The source of this TCR beta chain is a study of T cell repertoires in cytomegalovirus infection. The wider study: Indicated by public TCR beta signatures were CMV infection and matching HLA type. Study-wide results and limits: Summed public TCR beta family frequency identified CMV carriers bearing the relevant HLA. What dominated the ex vivo response were HLA-C-restricted CMV-specific TCR beta clonotypes.

Comments on this clonotype: What it binds is not known.

TCRdb ran MiXCR on the reads and lists one entry per CDR3 protein. The sample lists some 600,000 distinct CDR3 sequences, approximately 24% seen once, with approximately 8% in the top ten. Germline V CDR1 and CDR2: MNHEY, SMNVEV (reference sequence). The CDR3 consists of 16 residues. Trimming took off 6 bases at V and 6 bases at J, with 18 bases between the two ends. Sequenced material: CD8+ T cells from PBMCs. This rearrangement joins TRBV27 to TRBJ1-6, with D maybe TRBD1 (5 bases). The receptor comes from a human donor in good health (CMV status not recorded). Some clones in this sample may be carry-over from other donors' samples. The CDR3 loop is CASSHPPAGINSPLHF. CDR3 sequence (DNA): TGTGCCAGCAGCCACCCACCCGCAGGGATTAATTCACCCCTCCACTTT.